One and the same sample provided the 10 T cell receptor beta chains below, sequenced in a study of T cell responses to AZD1222 COVID-19 vaccine. TCRdb's copy holds only in-frame clones and misses some; the assay was immunoSEQ multiplex PCR. The table shows more than 95,000 clones, with around nine tenths occurring only once. Sample: peripheral blood, taken on day 0 of AZD1222 vaccination. The receptors stem from an adult in good health.

This chain links TRBV7-3 with TRBJ1-2; TRBD1 aligns across 10 bases. This CDR3 spans 15 amino acids. V shed 5 bases and J 7 bases; nucleotides not matched to a gene: 10. Germline V gives CDR1 SGHTA, CDR2 FQGTGA. CDR3 residues: CASSPSGTGVGGYTF. DNA for the CDR3: TGTGCCAGCAGCCCCTCGGGGACAGGGGTTGGTGGCTACACCTTC.

The V gene is TRBV6-4, the J gene TRBJ1-2, with a possible D match to TRBD1 (5 bases). Germline loops: CDR1 MRHNA, CDR2 SNTAGT. The CDR3 has 12 residues. The V gene lost 0 bases and the J gene lost 9 bases, with 8 bases spanning the gap. The CDR3 DNA reads as TGTGCCAGCAGTGACTCGTACAGGAGCTACACCTTC. Residues: CASSDSYRSYTF.

The genes are TRBV28 and TRBJ1-1, with no clear D. V was shortened by 6 bases and J by 0 bases, with 8 bases between the two germline ends. CDR3 length: 13 amino acids. The germline V gene has CDR1 MDHEN and CDR2 SYDVKM. CDR3 region: CASSTGLNTEAFF. CDR3 nucleotides: TGTGCCAGCAGCACGGGCCTGAACACTGAAGCTTTCTTT.

V usage is TRBV5-1 and J usage is TRBJ2-1; D assignment may be TRBD1 or TRBD2 (5 bases each). Germline CDR1 SGHRS, CDR2 YFSETQ. Trimming left V 5 bases short and J 8 bases short, with 20 bases between. The CDR3 is made up of 15 amino acids. CDR3 DNA: TGCGCCAGCAGACTGTTGGGGGTCCCGATTTATGAGCAGTTCTTC. It codes for CASRLLGVPIYEQFF.

The count of this clone is one. The V gene is TRBV10-3, the J gene TRBJ2-7, with TRBD2 matching 8 bases. The CDR3 runs to 17 residues. Per germline, CDR1 ENHRY and CDR2 SYGVKD. Losses at the gene ends were 10 bases for V and 0 bases for J; bases not matched to a gene: 17. CDR3 in amino acids: CATQTAGAQTDSYEQYF. Written as DNA, the CDR3 is TGTGCCACCCAAACAGCGGGGGCCCAAACCGACTCCTACGAGCAGTACTTC.

The chain recombines TRBV5-8 with TRBJ2-7; TRBD1 or TRBD2 may be the D gene (5 bases each). This CDR3 region has 16 residues. Germline CDR1 SGHTS, CDR2 YDEGEE. The germline V and J ends were trimmed by 1 base and 1 base, with 15 bases remaining between them. Here the CDR3 DNA reads TGTGCCAGCAGCTTGTCTCCGGGGACCCGTTCCTACGAGCAGTACTTC. Protein sequence: CASSLSPGTRSYEQYF.

The chain employs TRBV7-8 and TRBJ1-1; D is unresolved. The CDR3 consists of 11 residues. The V and J ends lost 6 bases and 4 bases respectively, with 6 bases between them. Germline V gene lookup returns CDR1 SGHVS and CDR2 FQNEAQ. CDR3 sequence (DNA): TGTGCCAGCAGGGTTGTCACTGAAGCTTTCTTT. This encodes CASRVVTEAFF.

This rearrangement joins TRBV11-3 to TRBJ1-1; TRBD1 matches at 7 bases. Germline assignment: CDR1 SGHNT and CDR2 YENEEA. The ends lost 7 bases at V and 3 bases at J; junction bases unmatched: 8. CDR3 length: 14 residues. The CDR3 is CASTIRGEDTEAFF. The CDR3 nucleotides are TGTGCCAGCACCATCAGGGGGGAGGACACTGAAGCTTTCTTT.

The chain links TRBV5-4 to TRBJ2-1; TRBD2 matches 11 bases. The CDR3 spans 16 residues. The germline V gene encodes CDR1 SGHNT and CDR2 YYREEE (reference sequence). V dropped 4 bases and J dropped 10; count of bases not matched to a gene: 13. The CDR3 DNA reads as TGTGCCAGCAGCCCCGGGACTAGCGGAGGGACGGCCGAGCAGTTCTTC. Residues: CASSPGTSGGTAEQFF.

This rearrangement joins TRBV7-8 to TRBJ2-7; D is possibly TRBD2 (5 bases). V was cut by 1 base and J by 3 bases, with 13 bases left in between. This CDR3 contains 15 residues. Germline CDR1 SGHVS, CDR2 FQNEAQ. The DNA for the CDR3 is TGTGCCAGCAGCTTAGGGGTCGGCGGGCTCTACGAGCAGTACTTC. It encodes CASSLGVGGLYEQYF.